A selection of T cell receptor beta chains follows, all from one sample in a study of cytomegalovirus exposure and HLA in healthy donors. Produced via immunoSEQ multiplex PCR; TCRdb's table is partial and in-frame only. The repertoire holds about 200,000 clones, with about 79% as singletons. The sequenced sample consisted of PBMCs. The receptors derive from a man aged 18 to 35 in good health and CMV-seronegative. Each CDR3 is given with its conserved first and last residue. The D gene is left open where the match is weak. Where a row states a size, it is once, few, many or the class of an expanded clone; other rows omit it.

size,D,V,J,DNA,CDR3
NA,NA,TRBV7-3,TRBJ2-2,TGTGCCAGCAGCCCCTTTGCGAACACCGGGGAGCTGTTTTTT,CASSPFANTGELFF
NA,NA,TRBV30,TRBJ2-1,TGTGCCTGGAGTGTACTGGGGGGTAGCTCCTACAATGAGCAGTTCTTC,CAWSVLGGSSYNEQFF
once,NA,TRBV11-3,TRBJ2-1,TGTGCCAGCAGCTTGAGCTACAATGAGCAGTTCTTC,CASSLSYNEQFF
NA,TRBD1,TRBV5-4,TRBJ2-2,TGTGCCACTCCGACAGGGACGAACACCGGGGAGCTGTTTTTT,CATPTGTNTGELFF
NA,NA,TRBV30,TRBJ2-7,TGTGCCTGGAGGGGGGCCTTTAGCCCCTACGAGCAGTACTTC,CAWRGAFSPYEQYF
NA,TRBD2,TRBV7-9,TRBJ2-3,TGTGCCAGCAGCTTATTGTCTAGCGGTTACACAGATACGCAGTATTTT,CASSLLSSGYTDTQYF
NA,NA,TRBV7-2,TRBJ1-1,TGTGCCAGCAGCCCCATTAACAGGGCTGGAGCTGAAGCTTTCTTT,CASSPINRAGAEAFF
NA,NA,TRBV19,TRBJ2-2,TGTGCCAGTAAAACTGTCGACAGGTTCGGGCCCACCGGGGAGCTGTTTTTT,CASKTVDRFGPTGELFF
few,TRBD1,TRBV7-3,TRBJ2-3,TGTGCCAGCAGCCCCGCAAGCTCGGGGGACAGGAACACAGATACGCAGTATTTT,CASSPASSGDRNTDTQYF
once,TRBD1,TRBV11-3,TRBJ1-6,TGTGCCAGCAGCCGGCCGGGACAGGGATATTCACCCCTCCACTTT,CASSRPGQGYSPLHF
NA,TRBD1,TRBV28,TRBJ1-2,TGTGCCAGCAGCTGGGACAGGTCATATGGCTACACCTTC,CASSWDRSYGYTF
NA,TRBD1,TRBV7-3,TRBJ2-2,TGTGCCAGCAGCTCCACCGGGACAGTTAACACCGGGGAGCTGTTTTTT,CASSSTGTVNTGELFF
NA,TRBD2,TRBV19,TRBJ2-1,TGTGCCAGTAGTATGGGAGGGATCTCCTACAATGAGCAGTTCTTC,CASSMGGISYNEQFF
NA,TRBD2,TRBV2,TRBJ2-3,TGTGCCAGCAGTAGCGGACTAGCGGGGACAGATACGCAGTATTTT,CASSSGLAGTDTQYF
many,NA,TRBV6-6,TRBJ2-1,TGTGCCGCGAGACGGCGGGAATACAATGAGCAGTTCTTC,CAARRREYNEQFF
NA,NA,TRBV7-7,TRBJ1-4,TGTGCTAGCACCACCTACCGGGACACAACTGAAAAACTGTTTTTT,CASTTYRDTTEKLFF
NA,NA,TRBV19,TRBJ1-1,TGTGCCAGTCTGAGGGGGATCCTGGGCAACACTGAAGCTTTCTTT,CASLRGILGNTEAFF
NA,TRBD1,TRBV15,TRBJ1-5,TGTGCCACCAGCCCCCAAACCGACAGGGTCAGGGAGCCCCAGCATTTT,CATSPQTDRVREPQHF
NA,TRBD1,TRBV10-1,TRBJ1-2,TGCGCCAGCAGTGAGTCGGGACAGGGGGCGGATCAGGATGGCTACACCTTC,CASSESGQGADQDGYTF
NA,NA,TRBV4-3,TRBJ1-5,TGCGCCAGCAGCCAAGAATGGAGGCAGGGAGGGCAGCCCCAGCATTTT,CASSQEWRQGGQPQHF